Following are 5 T cell receptor beta chains from one sample sequenced in a study of TIL therapy for anti-PD-1-resistant metastatic lung cancer. Sample time point: pre-treatment sample, taken before nivolumab and TIL therapy. The libraries were made with immunoSEQ v3. Method: immunoSEQ multiplex PCR; TCRdb's copy keeps in-frame clones and lacks some. The data hold about 60,000 clones, with about nine tenths observed a single time. This sample comprised blood, obtained at baseline. The receptors derive from a person between 30 and 79 years old with non-small cell lung cancer.

This rearrangement joins TRBV27 to TRBJ2-1; D remains ambiguous. Trimming took 6 bases from V and 0 from J, leaving 9 bases between them. The CDR3 is made up of 14 amino acids. Germline assignment: CDR1 MNHEY and CDR2 SMNVEV (reference sequence). Here the CDR3 DNA reads TGTGCCAGCAGCTTCCTGGGCTCCTACAATGAGCAGTTCTTC. This sequence encodes CASSFLGSYNEQFF.

The rearrangement joins TRBV2 to TRBJ2-3; 7 bases are a match to TRBD1. With V trimmed by 11 bases and J by 6 bases, 14 bases remained unmatched. The CDR3 covers 14 residues. Germline CDR1 and CDR2: SNHLY and FYNNEI. CDR3 residues: CASTSQGSTDTQYF. CDR3 nucleotides: TGTGCCTCAACCTCACAGGGGTCCACCGATACGCAGTATTTT.

The V and J genes are TRBV2 and TRBJ2-5; perhaps TRBD1 as D (7 bases). V was clipped by 8 bases and J by 5 bases, with 21 bases between them. The CDR3 is made up of 15 amino acids. From germline, CDR1 is SNHLY and CDR2 FYNNEI. The CDR3, as DNA: TGTGCCAGCTATTGGCGGGACAGTCCCGAGGAGACCCAGTACTTC. This translates into CASYWRDSPEETQYF.

The CDR3 here is CAIATGGNTEAFF. The CDR3 coding sequence is TGTGCCATCGCGACAGGGGGCAACACTGAAGCTTTCTTT. The J gene is TRBJ1-1, the V gene TRBV10-3, with 10 bases aligning to TRBD1. There are 13 residues in the CDR3. The germline gives CDR1 ENHRY, CDR2 SYGVKD. Germline trimming cut 8 bases from V and 2 bases from J; bases unmatched to any gene: 2.

The J gene is TRBJ2-3, the V gene TRBV2, with D possibly being TRBD1 or TRBD2 (5 bases each). V gave up 5 bases and J gave up 7 bases, with 16 bases separating them. From germline, CDR1 is SNHLY and CDR2 FYNNEI. The CDR3 is 14 residues long. The chain's CDR3 is CASSPEAVGHTQYF. DNA for the CDR3: TGTGCCAGCAGTCCCGAAGCGGTGGGGCATACGCAGTATTTT. The full variable domain, its missing parts supplied by reference TRBV2 and TRBJ2-3, is EPEVTQTPSHQVTQMGQEVILRCVPISNHLYFYWYRQILGQKVEFLVSFYNNEISEKSEIFDDQFSVERPDGSNFTLKIRSTKLEDSAMYFCASSPEAVGHTQYFGPGTRLTVL.